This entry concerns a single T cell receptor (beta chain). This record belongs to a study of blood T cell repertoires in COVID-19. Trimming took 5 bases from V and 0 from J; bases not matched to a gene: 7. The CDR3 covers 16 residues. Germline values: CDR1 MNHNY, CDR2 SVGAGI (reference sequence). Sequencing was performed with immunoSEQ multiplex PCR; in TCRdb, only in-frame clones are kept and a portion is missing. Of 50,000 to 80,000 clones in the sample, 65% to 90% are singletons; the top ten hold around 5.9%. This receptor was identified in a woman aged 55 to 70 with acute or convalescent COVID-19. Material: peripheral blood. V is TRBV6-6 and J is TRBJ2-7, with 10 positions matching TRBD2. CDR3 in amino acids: CASSGVTSGVSYEQYF. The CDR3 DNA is TGTGCCAGCAGTGGAGTAACTAGCGGGGTCTCCTACGAGCAGTACTTC.